This T cell receptor beta chain came from a study of monozygotic twins with inflammatory bowel disease. Eight separate reactions per sample served to make cDNA. Through template switching, UMIs that included a 6-nucleotide sample barcode were added. TCRdb re-called the 5' RACE reads and gives one entry per CDR3 protein, without DNA. The listing contains approximately 120,000 distinct CDR3 sequences. Study results and limitations: IBD-affected twins scored below their healthy co-twins in TCRbeta diversity (inverse Simpson). Twins classed as concordant or discordant showed no difference in repertoire similarity, possibly from limited power.

The V gene's germline CDR1 is SQVTM and CDR2 ANQGSEA. The CDR3 covers 16 residues. A note on this clonotype: What it binds is unknown.

The chain carries TRBV29-1 and TRBJ1-4; TCRdb designates TRBD1, a call that cannot be tested without DNA. This receptor was taken from a human donor with ulcerative colitis or Crohn's disease, or a healthy co-twin of an affected twin (not recorded which). Sequencing input: blood. CDR3 amino acids: CSVEDPPGGDDEKLFF.